This T cell receptor (beta chain) was recorded in a study of siplizumab effects on memory and regulatory T cells. This table comes from immunoSEQ multiplex PCR, and its TCRdb copy is limited to in-frame clones, with some not included. The sample lists over 90,000 clones, 90% to 95% occurring once. The germline V and J ends were trimmed by 8 bases and 3 bases, with 8 bases remaining between them. The CDR3 has 12 amino acids. Germline CDR1 is MDHEN and CDR2 is SYDVKM. The material sequenced was CD4+ T cells sorted from blood. The V call is TRBV28, the J call TRBJ1-3, with no clear D. The sequence came from a human donor in good health. CDR3: CASAGSGNTIYF. In nucleotides, the CDR3 is TGTGCCAGCGCTGGGAGTGGAAACACCATATATTTT.